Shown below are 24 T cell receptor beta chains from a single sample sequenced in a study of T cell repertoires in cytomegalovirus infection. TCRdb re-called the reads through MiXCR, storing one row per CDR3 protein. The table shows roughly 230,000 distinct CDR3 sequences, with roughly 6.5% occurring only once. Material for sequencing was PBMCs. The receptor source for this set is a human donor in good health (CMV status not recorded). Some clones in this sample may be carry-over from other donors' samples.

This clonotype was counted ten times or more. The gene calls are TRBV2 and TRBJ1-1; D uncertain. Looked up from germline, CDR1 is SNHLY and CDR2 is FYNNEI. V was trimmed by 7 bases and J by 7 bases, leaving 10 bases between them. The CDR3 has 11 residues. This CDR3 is CASIRRNEAFF. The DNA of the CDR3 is TGTGCCAGCATTAGACGCAATGAAGCTTTCTTT.

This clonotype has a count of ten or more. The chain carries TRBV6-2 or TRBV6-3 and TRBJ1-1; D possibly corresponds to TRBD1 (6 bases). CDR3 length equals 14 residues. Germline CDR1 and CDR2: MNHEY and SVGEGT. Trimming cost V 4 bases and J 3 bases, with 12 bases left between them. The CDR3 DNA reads TGTGCCAGCAGTTCTACAGGGAGCTACACTGAAGCTTTCTTT. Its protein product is CASSSTGSYTEAFF.

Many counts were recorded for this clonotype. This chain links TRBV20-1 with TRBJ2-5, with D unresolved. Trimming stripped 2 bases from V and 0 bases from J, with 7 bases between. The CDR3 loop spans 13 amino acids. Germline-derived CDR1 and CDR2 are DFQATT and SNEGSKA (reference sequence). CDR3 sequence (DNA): TGCAGTGCTAGACTCGAGTACCAAGAGACCCAGTACTTC. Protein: CSARLEYQETQYF.

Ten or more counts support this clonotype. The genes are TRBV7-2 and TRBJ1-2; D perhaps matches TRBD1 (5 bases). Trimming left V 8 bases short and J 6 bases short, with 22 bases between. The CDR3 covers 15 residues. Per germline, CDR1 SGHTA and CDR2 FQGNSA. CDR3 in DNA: TGTGCCAGCCGAGCGTCGCGAGCAGTAGGGGATGGCTACACCTTC. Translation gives CASRASRAVGDGYTF.

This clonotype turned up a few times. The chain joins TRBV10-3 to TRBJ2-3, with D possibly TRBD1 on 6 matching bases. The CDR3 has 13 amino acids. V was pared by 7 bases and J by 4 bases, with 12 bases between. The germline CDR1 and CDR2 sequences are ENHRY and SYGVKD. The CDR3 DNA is TGTGCCATCACACAGGGTTTCGCAGATACGCAGTATTTT. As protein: CAITQGFADTQYF.

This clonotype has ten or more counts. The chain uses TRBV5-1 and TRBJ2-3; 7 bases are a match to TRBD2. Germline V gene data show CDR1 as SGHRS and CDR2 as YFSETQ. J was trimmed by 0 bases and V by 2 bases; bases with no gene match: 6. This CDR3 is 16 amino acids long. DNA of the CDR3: TGCGCCAGCAGCTTCTTTACGGGGGGAAGCACAGATACGCAGTATTTT. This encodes CASSFFTGGSTDTQYF.

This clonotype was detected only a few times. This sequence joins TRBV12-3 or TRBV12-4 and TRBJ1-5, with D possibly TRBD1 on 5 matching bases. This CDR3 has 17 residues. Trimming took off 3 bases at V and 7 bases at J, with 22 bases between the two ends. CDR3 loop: CASSFRGAQDPRQPQHF. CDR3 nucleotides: TGTGCCAGCAGTTTTAGGGGAGCACAGGACCCGAGGCAGCCCCAGCATTTT.

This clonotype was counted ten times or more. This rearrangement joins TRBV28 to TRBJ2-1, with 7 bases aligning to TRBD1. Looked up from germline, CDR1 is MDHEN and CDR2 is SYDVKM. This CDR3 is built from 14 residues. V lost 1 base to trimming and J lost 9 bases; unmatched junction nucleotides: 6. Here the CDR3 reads CASSLLAGGSEQFF. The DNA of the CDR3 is TGTGCCAGCAGTTTATTGGCAGGGGGTAGTGAGCAGTTCTTC.

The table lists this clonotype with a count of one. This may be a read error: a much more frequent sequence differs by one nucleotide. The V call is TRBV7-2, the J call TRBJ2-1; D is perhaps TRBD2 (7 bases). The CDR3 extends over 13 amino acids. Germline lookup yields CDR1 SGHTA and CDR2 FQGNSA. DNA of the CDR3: TGTGCCGGCAGCTTCGGGGGGCGGGCTGAGCAGTTCTTC. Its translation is CAGSFGGRAEQFF.

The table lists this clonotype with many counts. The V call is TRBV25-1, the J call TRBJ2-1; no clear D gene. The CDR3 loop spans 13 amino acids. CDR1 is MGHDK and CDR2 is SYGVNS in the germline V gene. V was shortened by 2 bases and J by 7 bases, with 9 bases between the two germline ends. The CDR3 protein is CASSENLGNEQFF. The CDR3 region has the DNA TGTGCCAGCAGTGAAAACCTGGGGAATGAGCAGTTCTTC.

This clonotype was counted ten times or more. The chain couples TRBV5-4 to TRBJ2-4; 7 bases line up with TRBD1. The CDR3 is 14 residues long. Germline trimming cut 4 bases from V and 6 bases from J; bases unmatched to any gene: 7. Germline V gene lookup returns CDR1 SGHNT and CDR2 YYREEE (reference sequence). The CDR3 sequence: CASSQTGPGNIQYF. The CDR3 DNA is TGTGCCAGCAGCCAGACAGGGCCCGGAAACATTCAGTACTTC.

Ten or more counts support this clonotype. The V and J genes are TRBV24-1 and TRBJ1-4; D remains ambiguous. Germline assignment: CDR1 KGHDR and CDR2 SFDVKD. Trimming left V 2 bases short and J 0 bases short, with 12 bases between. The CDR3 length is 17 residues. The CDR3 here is CATSDSAAGATNEKLFF. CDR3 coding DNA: TGTGCCACCAGTGATTCCGCCGCCGGCGCAACTAATGAAAAACTGTTTTTT.

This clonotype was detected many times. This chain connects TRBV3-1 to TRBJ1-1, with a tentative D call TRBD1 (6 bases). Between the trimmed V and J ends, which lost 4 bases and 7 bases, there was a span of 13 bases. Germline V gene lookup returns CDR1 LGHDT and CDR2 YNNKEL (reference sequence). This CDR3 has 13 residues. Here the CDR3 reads CASSLLDRFEAFF. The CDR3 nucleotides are TGTGCCAGCAGCCTCCTCGACAGGTTTGAAGCTTTCTTT.

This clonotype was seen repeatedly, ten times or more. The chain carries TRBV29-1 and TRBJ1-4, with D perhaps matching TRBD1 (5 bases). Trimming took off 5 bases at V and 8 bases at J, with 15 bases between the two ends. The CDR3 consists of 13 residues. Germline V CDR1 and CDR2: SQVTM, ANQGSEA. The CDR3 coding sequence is TGCAGCGTTCCAGGGTCGGTGCGGGAAAAACTGTTTTTT. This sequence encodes CSVPGSVREKLFF.

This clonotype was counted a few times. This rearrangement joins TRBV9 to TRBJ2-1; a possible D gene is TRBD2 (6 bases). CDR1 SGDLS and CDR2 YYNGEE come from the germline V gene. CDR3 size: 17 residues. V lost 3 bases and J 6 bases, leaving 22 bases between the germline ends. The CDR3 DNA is TGTGCCAGCAGCGCCCGGGCGGGGAACCCAACCCTCAATGAGCAGTTCTTC. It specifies CASSARAGNPTLNEQFF.

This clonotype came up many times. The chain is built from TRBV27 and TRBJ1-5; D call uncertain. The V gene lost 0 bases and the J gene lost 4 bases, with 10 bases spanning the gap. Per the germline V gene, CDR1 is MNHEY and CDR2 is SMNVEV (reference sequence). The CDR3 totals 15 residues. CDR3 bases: TGTGCCAGCAGTTTATCCAGAAACCCAAATCAGCCCCAGCATTTT. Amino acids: CASSLSRNPNQPQHF.

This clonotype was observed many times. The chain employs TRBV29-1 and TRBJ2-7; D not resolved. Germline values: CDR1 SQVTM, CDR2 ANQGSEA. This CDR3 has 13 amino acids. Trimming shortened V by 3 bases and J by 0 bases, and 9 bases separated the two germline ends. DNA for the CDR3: TGCAGCGTTGATATGGGCCCCTCCTACGAGCAGTACTTC. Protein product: CSVDMGPSYEQYF.

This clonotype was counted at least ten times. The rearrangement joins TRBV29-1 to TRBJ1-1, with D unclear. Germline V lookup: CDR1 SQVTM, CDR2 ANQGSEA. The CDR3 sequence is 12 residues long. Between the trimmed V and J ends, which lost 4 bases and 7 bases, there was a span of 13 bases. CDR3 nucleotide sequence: TGCAGCGTTGCCACGCGGCACTTTGAAGCTTTCTTT. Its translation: CSVATRHFEAFF.

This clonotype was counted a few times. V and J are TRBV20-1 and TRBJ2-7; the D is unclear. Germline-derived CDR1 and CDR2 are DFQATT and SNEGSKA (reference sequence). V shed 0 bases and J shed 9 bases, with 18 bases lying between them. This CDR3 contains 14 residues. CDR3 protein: CSARDSGPTSGQYF. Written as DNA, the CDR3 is TGCAGTGCTAGAGATAGTGGACCAACTTCGGGGCAGTACTTC.

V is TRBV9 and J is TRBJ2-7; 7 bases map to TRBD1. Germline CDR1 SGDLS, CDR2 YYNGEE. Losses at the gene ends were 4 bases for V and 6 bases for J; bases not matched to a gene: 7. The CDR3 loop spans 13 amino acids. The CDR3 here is CASSLQTGTEQYF. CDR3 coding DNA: TGTGCCAGCAGCCTACAGACAGGGACCGAGCAGTACTTC.

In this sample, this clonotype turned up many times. The chain's CDR3 is CASSLWGGELFF. For the CDR3, the DNA is TGTGCCAGCAGCTTATGGGGCGGGGAGCTGTTTTTT. The V gene is TRBV7-2, the J gene TRBJ2-2, with no clear D. Germline V gene sequence: CDR1 SGHTA, CDR2 FQGNSA. The CDR3 has 12 amino acids. V was clipped by 2 bases and J by 7 bases, with 5 bases between them.

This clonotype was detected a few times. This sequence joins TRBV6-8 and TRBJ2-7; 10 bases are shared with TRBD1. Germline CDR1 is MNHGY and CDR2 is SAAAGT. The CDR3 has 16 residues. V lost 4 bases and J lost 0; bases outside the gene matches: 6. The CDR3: CASSLVTGGASYEQYF. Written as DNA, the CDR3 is TGTGCCAGCAGTTTAGTGACAGGGGGCGCCTCCTACGAGCAGTACTTC.

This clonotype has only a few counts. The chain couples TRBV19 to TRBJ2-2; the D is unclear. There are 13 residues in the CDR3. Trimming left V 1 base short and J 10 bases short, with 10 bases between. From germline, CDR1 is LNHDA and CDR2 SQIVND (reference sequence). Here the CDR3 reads CASSIVAQQELFF. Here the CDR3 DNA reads TGTGCCAGTAGTATAGTGGCCCAACAGGAGCTGTTTTTT.

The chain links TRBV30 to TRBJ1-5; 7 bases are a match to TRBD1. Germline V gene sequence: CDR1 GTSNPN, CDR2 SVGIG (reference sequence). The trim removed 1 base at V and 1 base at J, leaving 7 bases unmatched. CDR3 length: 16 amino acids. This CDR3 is CAWSAETGRSNQPQHF. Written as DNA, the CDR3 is TGTGCCTGGAGTGCCGAGACAGGGCGGAGCAATCAGCCCCAGCATTTT.